Listed below are T cell receptor beta chains from one sample, sequenced in a study of early T cells in non-severe SARS-CoV-2 infection. TCRdb re-analysed the 5' RACE reads in MiXCR, keeping a single row per CDR3 protein. The profile shows about 120,000 distinct CDR3 sequences, around an eighth of them singletons. The sequenced sample was whole blood, obtained at baseline. Receptors were obtained from an adult who was a healthcare worker with PCR-confirmed SARS-CoV-2 infection or an uninfected control (not recorded which). Each CDR3 is given with its conserved first and last residue. A D gene is named only where the DNA matches it firmly. Some rows have no size entry. The others give once, few or many, or a class for an expanded clone.

>few|TRBV18|.|TRBJ2-1
TGTGCCAGCTCACAGGGGCAGTTCAATGAGCAGTTCTTC
CASSQGQFNEQFF
>few|TRBV11-2|TRBD2|TRBJ2-7
TGTGCCAGCAGCTCAACCAGCCCGGGACTAGTCTACGAGCAGTACTTC
CASSSTSPGLVYEQYF
>many|TRBV12-3/TRBV12-4|.|TRBJ2-7
TGTGCCAGCAGTTTTCAGTTCTACGAGCAGTACTTC
CASSFQFYEQYF
>.|TRBV5-1|TRBD1|TRBJ2-7
TGCGCCAGCAGCCCCCTCGTAGGACAGGAGATTATCTACGAGCAGTACTTC
CASSPLVGQEIIYEQYF
>.|TRBV3-1|.|TRBJ1-2
TGTGCCAGCAGCCAATCCGGGGGCGATGGCTACACCTTC
CASSQSGGDGYTF
>many|TRBV6-2/TRBV6-3|.|TRBJ2-6
TGTGCCAGCAGTCGGGGCCAGACAGGGGCCAACGTCCTGACTTTC
CASSRGQTGANVLTF
>many|TRBV5-1|.|TRBJ2-1
TGCGCCAGCAGCTTGGGGCGGGATGGCAATGAGCAGTTCTTC
CASSLGRDGNEQFF
>.|TRBV5-4|TRBD2|TRBJ2-2
TGTGCCAGCAGCTTATGGCGGGGGGGCCGGAACACCGGGGAGCTGTTTTTT
CASSLWRGGRNTGELFF
>.|TRBV4-2|.|TRBJ2-3
TGTGCCAGCAGCCAAGATGGGCCCTGGCCAGATACGCAGTATTTT
CASSQDGPWPDTQYF
>few|TRBV3-1|.|TRBJ2-7
TGTGCCAGCAGCTCCGGGACACCCTACGAGCAGTACTTC
CASSSGTPYEQYF
>.|TRBV18|.|TRBJ1-6
TGTGCCAGCTCACCACCCGGCAGGGAGAATTCACCCCTCCACTTT
CASSPPGRENSPLHF
>few|TRBV2|TRBD1|TRBJ2-1
TGTGCCAGCACAGGACAGGTCGTCTACAATGAGCAGTTCTTC
CASTGQVVYNEQFF
>.|TRBV4-2|.|TRBJ1-4
TGTGCCAGCAGCCAAGCTTCCGGGACAACTGGAAAACTGTTTTTT
CASSQASGTTGKLFF
>few|TRBV6-5|.|TRBJ2-2
TGTGCCAGCAGCCGGATCGGGGAGCTGTTTTTT
CASSRIGELFF
>few|TRBV19|.|TRBJ1-2
TGTGCCAGTAGTATGAAGGGAGACAGTATCTATGGCTACACCTTC
CASSMKGDSIYGYTF
>few|TRBV5-1|.|TRBJ1-2
TGCGCCAGCAGCTTGGCCCCGGAGACCTATGGCTACACCTTC
CASSLAPETYGYTF
>few|TRBV7-2|TRBD1|TRBJ2-7
TGTGCCAGCAGTTTCGGACAGGCCAGCTCCTACGAGCAGTACTTC
CASSFGQASSYEQYF
>few|TRBV20-1|.|TRBJ2-1
TGCAGTGCCCCGGGGGATGAGCAGTTCTTC
CSAPGDEQFF
>few|TRBV7-2|TRBD1|TRBJ2-7
TGTGCCAGCACCTCTTACAGGGGGACCTACGAGCAGTACTTC
CASTSYRGTYEQYF
>few|TRBV7-2|.|TRBJ2-3
TGTGCCAGCAGTTGGGACGGCACAGATACGCAGTATTTT
CASSWDGTDTQYF
>.|TRBV28|TRBD1|TRBJ1-5
TGTGCCAGCAGACCTCCAGGGGGCGGTCAGCCCCAGCATTTT
CASRPPGGGQPQHF
>few|TRBV10-3|TRBD1|TRBJ2-5
TGTGCCATCAGTGCTGGGACAGGGGGTGAAGAGACCCAGTACTTC
CAISAGTGGEETQYF
>few|TRBV9|.|TRBJ2-7
TGTGCCAGCAGCGTCGGGACAACGACCACGGAGCAGTACTTC
CASSVGTTTTEQYF
>.|TRBV6-1|TRBD2|TRBJ2-3
TGTGCCAGCAGTCTAGCGGGGGGGCCTCGAGCAGATACGCAGTATTTT
CASSLAGGPRADTQYF
>few|TRBV6-5|TRBD1|TRBJ1-1
TGTGCCAGCAGTTACTCCACAGGGGTAGCTGAAGCTTTCTTT
CASSYSTGVAEAFF
>once|TRBV7-6|TRBD2|TRBJ2-3
TGTGCCAGCAGCTTGTATAGCGGGGCCGATACGCAGTATTTT
CASSLYSGADTQYF
>.|TRBV7-3|.|TRBJ2-3
TGTGCCAGCAGCCAGACCCCGGGACTCCTAACTCTCACAGATACGCAGTATTTT
CASSQTPGLLTLTDTQYF
>few|TRBV7-9|.|TRBJ2-6
TGTGCCATATCGGACACCGGAGGGTCTGGGGCCAACGTCCTGACTTTC
CAISDTGGSGANVLTF
>.|TRBV19|TRBD1|TRBJ2-1
TGTGCCAGTAGTACAGGACAGGACTCCTACAATGAGCAGTTCTTC
CASSTGQDSYNEQFF
>few|TRBV5-1|TRBD1|TRBJ1-1
TGCGCCAGCAGCTCGGACAGGGTCTCTGAAGCTTTCTTT
CASSSDRVSEAFF
>many|TRBV30|.|TRBJ2-3
TGTGCCTGGAGTGTACCCGGGATGGTAGAGAAGTATTTT
CAWSVPGMVEKYF
>few|TRBV7-7|TRBD2|TRBJ2-1
TGTGCCAGCAGCTTAGGCGGGGGGTCCTACAATGAGCAGTTCTTC
CASSLGGGSYNEQFF
>many|TRBV7-9|.|TRBJ1-1
TGTGCCAGTCTGGGCTCCGGGAGGACTGAAGCTTTCTTT
CASLGSGRTEAFF
>many|TRBV20-1|.|TRBJ2-2
TGCAGTGCCGCAATGGGTACCGGGGAGCTGTTTTTT
CSAAMGTGELFF
>.|TRBV9|TRBD2|TRBJ2-5
TGTGCCAGCAGTGGCGGGGGGCTGGAGACCCAGTACTTC
CASSGGGLETQYF
>.|TRBV19|TRBD1|TRBJ2-7
TGTGCCAGTAGTACCTTAGGACAGGGACAACTCTCCTACGAGCAGTACTTC
CASSTLGQGQLSYEQYF
>.|TRBV18|TRBD2|TRBJ2-2
TGTGCCAGCTCATCCGGACTAGCAGGCGGGGAGCTGTTTTTT
CASSSGLAGGELFF
>.|TRBV10-3|TRBD2|TRBJ2-1
TGTGCCATCAGCGCAACGACGGGGACTAGCGGGAGCAATGAGCAGTTCTTC
CAISATTGTSGSNEQFF
>.|TRBV9|TRBD1|TRBJ1-1
TGTGCCAGCAGCGCAGGGGGCGAACGGACTGAAGCTTTCTTT
CASSAGGERTEAFF
>.|TRBV4-1|.|TRBJ1-1
TGCGCCAGCAGCCAAGACGGGAACACTGAAGCTTTCTTT
CASSQDGNTEAFF
>many|TRBV20-1|.|TRBJ1-2
TGCAGTGCTAGTAGGCAGGCGAACTATGGCTACACCTTC
CSASRQANYGYTF
>.|TRBV5-1|.|TRBJ2-7
TGCGCCAGCAGCTTGGGTGCTAGCTTGATGCACGAGCAGTACTTC
CASSLGASLMHEQYF
>.|TRBV5-5|.|TRBJ2-1
TGTGCCAGCAGCTCCTTACGGGGTGCGGTGATCGATGAGCAGTTCTTC
CASSSLRGAVIDEQFF
>many|TRBV20-1|.|TRBJ1-2
TGCAGTGCTAGAAGGACATTCGATGGCTACACCTTC
CSARRTFDGYTF
>few|TRBV20-1|.|TRBJ1-6
TGCAGTGCTAGAGGGGGGCGAGTCAATTCACCCCTCCACTTT
CSARGGRVNSPLHF
>few|TRBV19|.|TRBJ1-4
TGTGCCACCATGGGGTTGTACGAAAAACTGTTTTTT
CATMGLYEKLFF
>many|TRBV11-2|.|TRBJ2-1
TGTGCCAGCAGCCCCGACAGTTACAATGAGCAGTTCTTC
CASSPDSYNEQFF
>.|TRBV5-1|TRBD1|TRBJ2-1
TGCGCCAGCAGCGCCGACAGGGTCGGCAATCAGTTCTTC
CASSADRVGNQFF
>few|TRBV6-5|.|TRBJ2-1
TGTGCCAGCAGTTACGGGGAGAATGAGCAGTTCTTC
CASSYGENEQFF
>few|TRBV13|TRBD1|TRBJ2-1
TGTGCCAGCAGCTTCGTGGCAGGGGGCAGGGATGAGCAGTTCTTC
CASSFVAGGRDEQFF
>many|TRBV18|TRBD1|TRBJ1-1
TGTGCCAGCAGTCGACAGGGGAACACTGAAGCTTTCTTT
CASSRQGNTEAFF
>.|TRBV18|.|TRBJ1-6
TGTGCCAGCTCACCGGGACTGGATAATTCACCCCTCCACTTT
CASSPGLDNSPLHF
>once|TRBV5-1|.|TRBJ2-6
TGCGCCAGCAGCCCCGGGACCGCGCTCTCTGGGGCCAACGTCCTGACTTTC
CASSPGTALSGANVLTF
>few|TRBV19|TRBD1|TRBJ2-7
TGTGCCAGTAGCCGCGACAGGGACCCGCAGCAGTACTTC
CASSRDRDPQQYF
>few|TRBV5-5|.|TRBJ2-7
TGTGCCAGCAGCTTCTTGGACACCTACTCCTACGAGCAGTACTTC
CASSFLDTYSYEQYF
>many|TRBV12-3/TRBV12-4|.|TRBJ2-1
TGTGCCTCAGGACAGGGAGGGGTCGATGAGCAGTTCTTC
CASGQGGVDEQFF
>.|TRBV11-2|.|TRBJ2-1
TGTGCCAGCAGCTTATACCTCTCCTCCTACAATGAGCAGTTCTTC
CASSLYLSSYNEQFF
>.|TRBV12-5|TRBD2|TRBJ2-1
TGTGCTAGTGGTTGGGGTGGGACTAGCTCCTACAATGAGCAGTTCTTC
CASGWGGTSSYNEQFF
>many|TRBV12-3/TRBV12-4|TRBD1|TRBJ2-5
TGTGCCAGCAGTATCAGGGGGGAGACCCAGTACTTC
CASSIRGETQYF
>.|TRBV14|TRBD2|TRBJ2-7
TGTGCCAGCAGCCAAGACCTACTAGCGGGCAGCTCCTACCAGCAGTACTTC
CASSQDLLAGSSYQQYF